This TCR beta chain was captured in a study of shared clonotypes between healthy human individuals. Assay execution proceeded at the deep level. Assay used: immunoSEQ multiplex PCR; TCRdb lists only in-frame clones, some missing. The sample has hundreds of thousands of clones; roughly 96% are singletons. Naive-designated CD8 cells lacked CD45RO, were positively enriched for CCR7, and omitted terminally differentiated effector memory CD45RA+ cells. Only Caucasian adults living in Nashville, Tennessee served as donors. This clone has just one count. The antigen is unknown. Study-level findings and limits: Clonotypes which were not shared had lower generation probabilities than clonotypes that all four donors shared. Naive subsets generally exceeded memory subsets in estimated richness.

Germline values: CDR1 MDHEN, CDR2 SYDVKM. Germline trimming cut 9 bases from V and 3 bases from J; bases unmatched to any gene: 13. The CDR3 is made up of 15 amino acids. Sequenced input: naive CD8+ T cells sorted from blood. The sequence came from a man under 40 in good health. V is TRBV28 and J is TRBJ2-7; 8 positions agree with TRBD1. The CDR3 DNA reads as TGTGCCAGTAGTCCCACCGGGACAGGAGTCTACGAGCAGTACTTC. Its translation: CASSPTGTGVYEQYF.